The 7 T cell receptor beta chains below all came from one sample that was sequenced in a study of cytotoxic CD8 clonotypes in ibrutinib-treated CLL. Some clones are missing from TCRdb's copy, which holds only in-frame ones; the method was immunoSEQ multiplex PCR. The sample includes roughly 330,000 clones, under 70% of them seen just once. The source was PBMCs, collected after 36 months of ibrutinib treatment. Every receptor here comes from a human donor with chronic lymphocytic leukemia.

The chain recombines TRBV9 with TRBJ2-7, with TRBD2 as a possible D gene (6 bases). V lost 3 bases and J 5 bases, leaving 15 bases between the germline ends. The CDR3 has 14 residues. Germline values: CDR1 SGDLS, CDR2 YYNGEE. In DNA form, the CDR3 reads TGTGCCAGCAGCGACGGGACTCGGCGGGACGAGCAGTACTTC. This gives the protein CASSDGTRRDEQYF.

This chain connects TRBV5-1 to TRBJ2-3; 8 nucleotides match TRBD2. Per germline, CDR1 SGHRS and CDR2 YFSETQ. Trimming took 3 bases from V and 4 from J; bases not matched to a gene: 7. The CDR3 runs to 15 residues. The CDR3 bases are TGCGCCAGCAGCTCCCCCGGACTAGCCCCAGATACGCAGTATTTT. Translation: CASSSPGLAPDTQYF.

This sequence joins TRBV2 and TRBJ2-7, with 12 bases fitting TRBD1. The germline gives CDR1 SNHLY, CDR2 FYNNEI. V was clipped by 8 bases and J by 0 bases; unmatched bases: 20. This CDR3 contains 20 residues. The CDR3 DNA is TGTGCCAGCGAAATAAAAGCCCGGGACAGGGGGCTTCCCAGCTCCTACGAGCAGTACTTC. It yields the protein CASEIKARDRGLPSSYEQYF.

The chain uses TRBV18 and TRBJ2-7; D gene ambiguous. The CDR3 loop spans 14 amino acids. Trimming removed 3 bases at V and 2 bases at J, with 11 bases between. Germline loops: CDR1 KGHSH, CDR2 LQKENI. This CDR3 is CASSPRRIAYEQYF. The CDR3 coding sequence is TGTGCCAGCTCACCGAGACGGATAGCCTACGAGCAGTACTTC.

The genes are TRBV2 and TRBJ2-7, with TRBD1 matching over 10 bases. Germline lookup yields CDR1 SNHLY and CDR2 FYNNEI. The CDR3 spans 14 residues. The J segment lost 3 bases and the V segment lost 8 bases, leaving 7 bases of the junction unmatched. CDR3 region: CASLPGQGNYEQYF. The DNA for the CDR3 is TGTGCCAGCCTCCCGGGACAGGGGAACTACGAGCAGTACTTC.

The CDR3 sequence: CSAGVYNEQFF. The CDR3 bases are TGCAGTGCAGGGGTCTACAATGAGCAGTTCTTC. The chain uses TRBV20-1 and TRBJ2-1; maybe TRBD1 (5 bases). The CDR3 has 11 residues. V was pared by 6 bases and J by 3 bases, with 6 bases between. Germline values: CDR1 DFQATT, CDR2 SNEGSKA (reference sequence).

The chain has TRBV6-5 and TRBJ2-1, with no clear D. This CDR3 region has 14 residues. Trimming took 1 base from V and 0 from J, leaving 4 bases between them. Germline V lookup: CDR1 MNHEY, CDR2 SVGAGI. Written as DNA, the CDR3 is TGTGCCAGCAGTTACTACAGCTCCTACAATGAGCAGTTCTTC. Encoded protein: CASSYYSSYNEQFF.